This T cell receptor (beta chain) was found in a study of T cell responses to AZD1222 COVID-19 vaccine. This clone has only one observation. Antigen specificity is unknown. Some clones are missing from TCRdb's copy, which holds only in-frame ones; the method was immunoSEQ multiplex PCR. The top ten clones hold over 5.5% of a sample with more than 100,000 clones, under 85% of them seen once. Points from the study as a whole: Spike-spanning, vaccine-associated CD4 TCRs were dominant at 160-218 and 743-854. Repertoire sampling happened only post peak T cell response.

Trimming took 2 bases from V and 8 from J; bases not matched to a gene: 11. The CDR3 extends over 16 amino acids. Germline V gene lookup returns CDR1 SGHDT and CDR2 YYEEEE. This TCR was recovered from an adult in good health. This sample comprised peripheral blood, obtained on day 0 of AZD1222 vaccination. The chain has TRBV5-6 and TRBJ1-4; 8 bases are shared with TRBD1. The DNA of the CDR3 is TGTGCCAGCAGCTTTGGCCAATGGACAGGGAGGGAAAAACTGTTTTTT. As protein: CASSFGQWTGREKLFF.